The next 30 T cell receptor beta chains were all read from a single sample in a study of human T cells and chemical hapten exposure. TCRdb ran MiXCR on the RACE reads and lists one entry per CDR3 protein. The sample includes about 51,000 distinct CDR3 sequences, roughly 8.8% of them seen just once. Time point denoted: pre-sensitization, week 0. The sample's treatment: therapeutic diphenylcyclopropenone sensitization with weekly scalp DPC. The material sequenced was whole blood, taken in connection with sensitization to the hapten diphenylcyclopropenone (DPC). The receptors shown here come from a woman aged 40-49 years with alopecia areata. Some clones in this sample may be carry-over from other donors' samples.

V and J are TRBV12-3 or TRBV12-4 and TRBJ1-1; the D is unclear. Trimming shortened V by 5 bases and J by 1 base, and 8 bases separated the two germline ends. The CDR3 is made up of 13 amino acids. The CDR3 region has the DNA TGTGCCAGCAGTCGGCCAAGGAACACTGAAGCTTTCTTT. Translated, it gives CASSRPRNTEAFF.

As concerns this clonotype: With a much larger clone just one base away, this may be a read error. The rearrangement joins TRBV18 to TRBJ1-1, with D possibly being TRBD1 (6 bases). Germline V gene sequence: CDR1 KGHSH, CDR2 LQKENI. The CDR3 is 13 amino acids. CDR3 residues: CSSSQGSYTEAFF. The CDR3 nucleotides read TGTTCCAGCTCACAGGGCAGTTACACTGAAGCTTTCTTT.

J is TRBJ2-3 and V is TRBV6-4, with D possibly TRBD2 on 6 matching bases. The CDR3 extends over 15 amino acids. Trimming removed 4 bases from V and 1 base from J, with 12 bases in between. The germline gives CDR1 MRHNA, CDR2 SNTAGT. The CDR3: CASSALAGRTDTQYF. The CDR3 DNA follows: TGTGCCAGCAGTGCCCTTGCGGGACGCACAGATACGCAGTATTTT.

As DNA, the CDR3 is TGCGCCAGCAGCCACTTCAGCTACACCGGGGAGCTGTTTTTT. This encodes CASSHFSYTGELFF. The chain combines TRBV4-1 with TRBJ2-2, with D uncertain. V dropped 3 bases and J dropped 3 bases, with 8 bases sitting between them. Germline V lookup: CDR1 MGHRA, CDR2 YSYEKL. This CDR3 is 14 amino acids long.

Written as DNA, the CDR3 is TGTGCCAGCAGTTTGGAGACCATAATGACTAATGAGCAGTTCTTC. Encoded protein: CASSLETIMTNEQFF. The chain combines TRBV12-3 or TRBV12-4 with TRBJ2-1; D ambiguous. The CDR3 runs to 15 residues. V was shortened by 3 bases and J by 7 bases, with 16 bases between the two germline ends.

The V call is TRBV28, the J call TRBJ2-6; D is uncertain. The CDR3 has 15 amino acids. In germline, CDR1 is MDHEN, CDR2 SYDVKM. V was clipped by 5 bases and J by 0 bases, with 8 bases between them. Written as DNA, the CDR3 is TGTGCCAGCAGTCCTAGACCCTCTGGGGCCAACGTCCTGACTTTC. Its protein product is CASSPRPSGANVLTF.

The chain carries TRBV5-4 and TRBJ1-2, with unresolved D. Germline V gives CDR1 SGHNT, CDR2 YYREEE (reference sequence). The length of the CDR3 is 16 residues. V was cut by 2 bases and J by 6 bases, with 20 bases left in between. In nucleotides, the CDR3 is TGTGCCAGCAGCTTTCCGTCGGGGTTTAATAAGGATGGCTACACCTTC. It translates to CASSFPSGFNKDGYTF.

This clonotype was seen ten or more times. The rearrangement uses TRBV9 and TRBJ1-6; D is perhaps TRBD1 (5 bases). CDR1 SGDLS and CDR2 YYNGEE come from the germline V gene. Deletions cut 6 bases from V and 7 bases from J, with 17 bases between. This CDR3 is 15 amino acids long. The CDR3 DNA is TGTGCCAGCACCAAGATGGGGCACCAGAATTCACCCCTCCACTTT. It specifies CASTKMGHQNSPLHF. The full variable domain, completed using reference TRBV9 and TRBJ1-6, is DSGVTQTPKHLITATGQRVTLRCSPRSGDLSVYWYQQSLDQGLQFLIQYYNGEERAKGNILERFSAQQFPDLHSELNLSSLELGDSALYFCASTKMGHQNSPLHFGNGTRLTVT.

This clonotype was counted many times. The chain employs TRBV6-4 and TRBJ1-1, with D tentatively TRBD1 (5 bases). The CDR3 is 13 amino acids. CDR1 and CDR2 from the germline V gene are MRHNA and SNTAGT. Trimming cost V 3 bases and J 1 base, with 6 bases left between them. This chain's CDR3 is CASSERGNTEAFF. The CDR3 region has the DNA TGTGCCAGCAGTGAAAGGGGGAACACTGAAGCTTTCTTT.

About this clonotype: With a much larger clone just one base away, this may be a read error. V is TRBV20-1 and J is TRBJ2-1; D unresolved. CDR1 and CDR2 (germline): DFQATT, SNEGSKA (reference sequence). Trimming pared 1 base from V and 7 bases from J, leaving 8 bases between. CDR3 size: 12 residues. The DNA of the CDR3 is TGCAGTGCTAGAGCCATCTATAATGAGCAGTTCTTC. Its translation is CSARAIYNEQFF.

The genes are TRBV30 and TRBJ1-6, with TRBD1 identical over 9 bases. Trimming took 1 base from V and 6 from J; bases not matched to a gene: 7. The CDR3 length is 16 residues. The germline CDR1 and CDR2 sequences are GTSNPN and SVGIG (reference sequence). This chain's CDR3 is CAWSAIRDRVNSPLHF. As DNA, the CDR3 is TGTGCCTGGAGTGCTATTCGGGACAGGGTTAATTCACCCCTCCACTTT.

This clonotype occurred a few times. V is TRBV6-2 or TRBV6-3 and J is TRBJ2-3, with TRBD2 identical over 11 bases. The CDR3 covers 17 residues. In germline, CDR1 is MNHEY, CDR2 SVGEGT. Germline trimming cut 0 bases from V and 5 bases from J; bases unmatched to any gene: 7. DNA of the CDR3: TGTGCCAGCAGTTACTCGAAGACTAGCGGGGCCCTAGATACGCAGTATTTT. It translates to CASSYSKTSGALDTQYF.

The genes are TRBV27 and TRBJ2-7; 11 nucleotides agree with TRBD1. This CDR3 contains 15 residues. J lost 1 base, V lost 3 bases, and 2 bases had no gene match. The germline V gene encodes CDR1 MNHEY and CDR2 SMNVEV (reference sequence). The CDR3 region is CASSLGQGESYEQYF. CDR3 DNA sequence: TGTGCCAGCAGTTTGGGACAGGGGGAATCCTACGAGCAGTACTTC.

This clonotype was detected many times. J is TRBJ2-3 and V is TRBV12-3 or TRBV12-4, with 12 positions matching TRBD2. The V segment lost 3 bases and the J segment 4 bases; nucleotides outside the gene matches: 5. This CDR3 is built from 16 residues. CDR3 amino acids: CASSFLAGGPSDTQYF. Written as DNA, the CDR3 is TGTGCCAGCAGTTTCCTAGCGGGGGGGCCATCAGATACGCAGTATTTT.

V and J are TRBV27 and TRBJ1-1; D possibly corresponds to TRBD1 (5 bases). V was pared by 5 bases and J by 4 bases, with 20 bases between. There are 16 residues in the CDR3. Germline CDR1 is MNHEY and CDR2 is SMNVEV (reference sequence). This chain's CDR3 is CASSADPGPLGTEAFF. In DNA, the CDR3 is TGTGCCAGCAGTGCCGACCCGGGACCCTTGGGCACTGAAGCTTTCTTT.

This clonotype was picked up many times. V gene TRBV6-5 combines with J gene TRBJ2-1, with D perhaps being TRBD1 or TRBD2 (5 bases each). Germline loops: CDR1 MNHEY, CDR2 SVGAGI. The ends were cut back, 6 bases at V and 6 bases at J, with 12 bases in the middle. There are 13 residues in the CDR3. CDR3 coding DNA: TGTGCCAGCAGCAAGACTGGGGGCAATGAGCAGTTCTTC. The encoded protein is CASSKTGGNEQFF.

This clonotype appeared many times. The chain combines TRBV6-2 or TRBV6-3 with TRBJ1-4, with D possibly being TRBD1 (5 bases). CDR3 size: 13 residues. Looked up from germline, CDR1 is MNHEY and CDR2 is SVGEGT. The V end was cut by 2 bases, the J end by 7 bases, with 8 bases between. CDR3 DNA sequence: TGTGCCAGCAGTTACAACAGGCCTGAAAAACTGTTTTTT. Translation: CASSYNRPEKLFF.

The table lists this clonotype with many counts. The chain recombines TRBV18 with TRBJ1-3, with unresolved D. This CDR3 is built from 15 residues. V was pared by 3 bases and J by 0 bases, with 9 bases between. CDR1 is KGHSH and CDR2 is LQKENI in the germline V gene. The CDR3 region has the DNA TGTGCCAGCTCACCGGTTCTGATCTCTGGAAACACCATATATTTT. It specifies CASSPVLISGNTIYF.

In its sample, this clonotype was seen a few times. The chain recombines TRBV11-2 with TRBJ2-3; D not resolved. The CDR3 has 15 residues. The V gene's germline CDR1 is SGHAT and CDR2 FQNNGV. The V end was cut by 3 bases, the J end by 0 bases, with 10 bases between. The CDR3 DNA follows: TGTGCCAGCAGCTTGATATTAAGTAGCACAGATACGCAGTATTTT. It translates to CASSLILSSTDTQYF.

Many counts were recorded for this clonotype. V usage is TRBV7-2 and J usage is TRBJ1-1; D call uncertain. CDR3 length equals 14 residues. V was cut by 4 bases and J by 6 bases, with 15 bases left in between. Germline CDR1 reads SGHTA; CDR2 reads FQGNSA. CDR3 residues: CASSSGRAIPEAFF. For the CDR3, the DNA is TGTGCCAGCAGCTCCGGACGGGCGATCCCTGAAGCTTTCTTT.

This clonotype was seen ten or more times. This CDR3 reads CASSEDPGTGKKLFF. Written as DNA, the CDR3 is TGTGCCAGCAGTGAAGATCCCGGGACAGGGAAAAAACTGTTTTTT. The rearrangement uses TRBV6-1 and TRBJ1-4; TRBD1 aligns across 9 bases. This CDR3 contains 15 residues. Germline V lookup: CDR1 MNHNS, CDR2 SASEGT. The junction had 6 bases not matched to a gene; V was cut back by 1 base and J by 9 bases.

This rearrangement joins TRBV7-9 to TRBJ1-4; tentatively, D is TRBD1 (6 bases). V lost 5 bases and J 0 bases, leaving 10 bases between the germline ends. CDR1 is SEHNR, CDR2 FQNEAQ, per germline (reference sequence). The CDR3 is 15 amino acids. In nucleotides, the CDR3 is TGTGCCAGCAGCCCAGGACAGACAACTAATGAAAAACTGTTTTTT. This gives the protein CASSPGQTTNEKLFF.

This clonotype was found many times. V gene TRBV3-1 combines with J gene TRBJ2-1; 7 positions match TRBD1. CDR1 and CDR2 from the germline V gene are LGHDT and YNNKEL (reference sequence). The CDR3 contains 14 residues. The J segment lost 6 bases and the V segment lost 4 bases, leaving 6 bases of the junction unmatched. CDR3 bases: TGTGCCAGCAGCCCCCCCGGGACAGTCAATGAGCAGTTCTTC. Translation gives CASSPPGTVNEQFF.

The chain has TRBV4-1 and TRBJ1-3; D is uncertain. CDR1 MGHRA and CDR2 YSYEKL come from the germline V gene. The CDR3 is made up of 16 amino acids. V dropped 1 base and J dropped 0 bases, with 10 bases sitting between them. Here the CDR3 reads CASSQARTISGNTIYF. In DNA form, the CDR3 reads TGCGCCAGCAGCCAAGCTCGAACGATCTCTGGAAACACCATATATTTT.

This clonotype was seen more than once but under ten times. CDR3 in amino acids: CASSPSPDTQYF. CDR3 coding DNA: TGTGCCAGCTCACCCTCCCCGGATACGCAGTATTTT. This chain uses TRBV18 with TRBJ2-3; D call uncertain. The CDR3 has 12 amino acids. Germline CDR1 is KGHSH and CDR2 is LQKENI. V was shortened by 3 bases and J by 6 bases, with 7 bases between the two germline ends.

This clonotype was picked up many times. The chain couples TRBV4-2 to TRBJ2-2; tentative D call: TRBD1 (5 bases). This CDR3 has 11 amino acids. Germline CDR1 LGHNA, CDR2 YNFKEQ. V lost 8 bases and J lost 6, with 7 bases in between. CDR3 DNA: TGTGCCAGCGGGGCGCCCGGGGAGCTGTTTTTT. It yields the protein CASGAPGELFF.

The sample holds a few counts of this clonotype. The chain uses TRBV3-1 and TRBJ2-3, with unresolved D. The CDR3 consists of 11 residues. CDR1 is LGHDT and CDR2 is YNNKEL in the germline V gene (reference sequence). V lost 6 bases, J lost 2 bases, and 3 bases lay in between. The CDR3 sequence is CASRHTDTQYF. The CDR3, as DNA: TGTGCCAGCAGACACACAGATACGCAGTATTTT.

The chain combines TRBV19 with TRBJ1-5, with TRBD1 identical over 7 bases. V was pared by 5 bases and J by 6 bases, with 25 bases of the junction left unmatched. The CDR3 is made up of 20 amino acids. CDR1 is LNHDA, CDR2 SQIVND, per germline (reference sequence). This CDR3 is CASSSAVTGRYLTWGQPQHF. The CDR3, as DNA: TGTGCCAGTAGTTCCGCCGTGACAGGGAGATACTTAACATGGGGTCAGCCCCAGCATTTT.

In its sample, this clonotype was seen once. The CDR3 here is CASSVTGSNTGELFF. For the CDR3, the DNA is TGTGCCAGCAGTGTGACAGGGAGCAACACCGGGGAGCTGTTTTTT. The V and J genes are TRBV2 and TRBJ2-2; 7 bases are shared with TRBD1. The CDR3 contains 15 residues. CDR1 is SNHLY, CDR2 FYNNEI, per germline. Unmatched junction bases numbered 4, after V lost 4 bases and J lost 2 bases.

The rearrangement uses TRBV6-2 or TRBV6-3 and TRBJ2-3; D is unclear. CDR1 is MNHEY, CDR2 SVGEGT, per germline. V lost 0 bases and J lost 2, with 9 bases in between. This CDR3 comprises 15 residues. CDR3 in DNA: TGTGCCAGCAGTTACTCGAGTGTCTTCACAGATACGCAGTATTTT. It yields the protein CASSYSSVFTDTQYF.